This T cell receptor beta chain originates from a study of T cells in localized non-small cell lung cancer. The V gene lost 4 bases and the J gene lost 4 bases, with 14 bases spanning the gap. CDR1 and CDR2 from the germline V gene are SGHRS and YFSETQ. CDR3 length: 14 amino acids. Libraries were prepared by immunoSEQ multiplex PCR; TCRdb keeps only in-frame clonotypes and omits some of them. Of more than 1,500 clones listed, roughly a quarter were seen once; the top ten hold 7.5% to 9.5%. General study results and limits: Uninvolved adjacent lung had more T cell clonality than any other tissue, topping tumor. Appearing in adjacent lung were a median roughly 60 of the top 100 tumor clones. A single tumor region was sequenced, leaving heterogeneity possible. Greater T cell density in blood accompanied longer overall survival.

Of note for this clone: Its antigen is as yet unknown.

The clonotype originates from a female donor older than 55 with stage II lung adenocarcinoma. The sequenced sample was lung tumor tissue, obtained before any cancer treatment. The gene calls are TRBV5-1 and TRBJ1-1, with D unresolved. CDR3 nucleotide sequence: TGCGCCAGCAGCCCAAGGAGTGGGAGCACTGAAGCTTTCTTT. It yields the protein CASSPRSGSTEAFF.